Only a few counts were recorded for the clone carrying this T cell receptor (beta chain). Its antigen is unidentified. The CDR3 totals 15 residues. V was clipped by 1 base and J by 7 bases; unmatched bases: 9. This sample was taken from a study of T cells in Graves' hyperthyroidism and ophthalmopathy. Amplification yielded TCR beta CDR3 regions, with RNA transcripts as the source. The HTBI set primed first-round TCR CDR3 RT-PCR. Each CDR3 protein gets one entry after TCRdb re-called the multiplex PCR reads with MiXCR. The sample records around 420,000 distinct CDR3 sequences, approximately 14% being singletons. Whole-study results and caveats: Ophthalmopathy got predicted by the model a median about six months before its onset.

The sequence was collected from a woman under 30 with Graves' hyperthyroidism. What was sequenced was blood. The chain carries TRBV12-3 or TRBV12-4 and TRBJ2-5; 7 positions match TRBD1. The CDR3 DNA reads as TGTGCCAGCAGTTTAGTGGGACAGAAGGGCAGGACCCAGTACTTC. Its protein is CASSLVGQKGRTQYF.